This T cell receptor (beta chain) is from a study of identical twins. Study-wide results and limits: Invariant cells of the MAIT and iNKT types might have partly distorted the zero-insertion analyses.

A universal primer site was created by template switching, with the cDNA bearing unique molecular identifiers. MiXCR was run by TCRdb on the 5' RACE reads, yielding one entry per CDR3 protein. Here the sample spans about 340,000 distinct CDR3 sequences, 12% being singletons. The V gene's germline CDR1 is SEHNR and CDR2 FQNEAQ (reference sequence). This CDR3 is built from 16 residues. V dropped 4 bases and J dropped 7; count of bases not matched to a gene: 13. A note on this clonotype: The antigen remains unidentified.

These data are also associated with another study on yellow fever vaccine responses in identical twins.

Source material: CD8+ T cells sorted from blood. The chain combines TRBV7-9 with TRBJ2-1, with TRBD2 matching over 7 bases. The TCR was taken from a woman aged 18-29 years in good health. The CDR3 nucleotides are TGTGCCAGCAGCTCCAGGGCGGGGCGGGAGTGGAATGAGCAGTTCTTC. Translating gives CASSSRAGREWNEQFF.